The clone carrying this T cell receptor beta chain was picked up many times. Its antigen is currently unknown. Researchers made TCR beta libraries by using iRepertoire HTBI primers and running Arm-PCR on CDR3 regions. TCRdb called the multiplex PCR reads again in MiXCR, with one record for every CDR3 protein. The sample lists 250,000 to 300,000 distinct CDR3 sequences; about 18% were seen once. Germline loops: CDR1 MNHEY, CDR2 SMNVEV (reference sequence). V was trimmed by 5 bases and J by 4 bases, leaving 12 bases between them. This CDR3 has 14 amino acids. Sample time point: newly diagnosed GD, antithyroid drugs for less than 3 months. RNA extracted from PBMCs served as the sequencing template. This entry belongs to a study of regulatory T cells in long-lasting Graves disease. Study overall: Graves' patients who were just diagnosed had used antithyroid drugs for under 3 months. General study results and limits: Persistent disease was associated with favored TRBV28 usage and with favored use of TRBJ1-2 and TRBJ2-5.

Another study also made use of these data, one on T cells in Graves' hyperthyroidism and ophthalmopathy.

The sample in question was peripheral blood mononuclear cells (PBMCs), obtained at new diagnosis, from a patient treated with antithyroid drugs. The clonotype was recovered from a woman aged 30 to 39 with Graves disease. The V and J genes are TRBV27 and TRBJ1-5; D gene uncertain. CDR3 nucleotide sequence: TGTGCCAGCAGTCCTCGACGGCAAAATCAGCCCCAGCATTTT. This encodes CASSPRRQNQPQHF.